The 9 T cell receptor beta chains below were found in one sample sequenced in a study of shared clonotypes between healthy human individuals. Assay used: immunoSEQ multiplex PCR; TCRdb lists only in-frame clones, some missing. The table has 2 million to 2.5 million clones, approximately 95% seen once. The sample taken for sequencing was naive CD4+ T cells from PBMCs. Subset indicated: CD45RA+ positively selected. All receptors come from a man aged 18-30 years in good health. Some clones in this sample may be carry-over from other donors' samples.

The chain has TRBV28 and TRBJ1-6; no clear D gene. Looked up from germline, CDR1 is MDHEN and CDR2 is SYDVKM. The V gene lost 5 bases and the J gene lost 10 bases, with 9 bases spanning the gap. This CDR3 is 12 amino acids long. The CDR3 bases are TGTGCCAGCAGTAAATGGGGATCACCCCTCCACTTT. Translated: CASSKWGSPLHF.

V and J are TRBV28 and TRBJ2-7, with TRBD1 as a possible D gene (5 bases). Germline CDR1 and CDR2: MDHEN and SYDVKM. This CDR3 contains 15 residues. V gave up 7 bases and J gave up 3 bases, with 19 bases separating them. DNA for the CDR3: TGTGCCAGCAAGCCCCTCAGGGCTCGGTACTACGAGCAGTACTTC. Protein: CASKPLRARYYEQYF.

This chain connects TRBV5-1 to TRBJ2-7; D is perhaps TRBD1 (6 bases). CDR3 length: 15 amino acids. The V and J ends lost 0 bases and 6 bases respectively, with 16 bases between them. CDR1 is SGHRS, CDR2 YFSETQ, per germline. The CDR3: CASSLVAGVIGEQYF. CDR3 nucleotide sequence: TGCGCCAGCAGCTTGGTTGCAGGGGTGATCGGCGAGCAGTACTTC. The full variable domain, its missing parts supplied by reference TRBV5-1 and TRBJ2-7, is KAGVTQTPRYLIKTRGQQVTLSCSPISGHRSVSWYQQTPGQGLQFLFEYFSETQRNKGNFPGRFSGRQFSNSRSEMNVSTLELGDSALYLCASSLVAGVIGEQYFGPGTRLTVT.

V and J are TRBV5-4 and TRBJ2-5; tentatively, D is TRBD2 (5 bases). The germline V and J ends were trimmed by 2 bases and 5 bases, with 16 bases remaining between them. Germline V gives CDR1 SGHNT, CDR2 YYREEE (reference sequence). The CDR3 extends over 15 amino acids. CDR3 protein: CASSLSGRGRETQYF. The CDR3 DNA reads TGTGCCAGCAGCTTATCGGGGAGAGGTCGTGAGACCCAGTACTTC.

In DNA form, the CDR3 reads TGCAGTGCTATAGCGTACAATGAGCAGTTCTTC. Its protein product is CSAIAYNEQFF. The V gene is TRBV20-1, the J gene TRBJ2-1, with D perhaps matching TRBD2 (5 bases). Trimming left V 4 bases short and J 4 bases short, with 5 bases between. Germline V gene lookup returns CDR1 DFQATT and CDR2 SNEGSKA (reference sequence). The CDR3 spans 11 residues.

The genes are TRBV28 and TRBJ1-2; 8 bases agree with TRBD1. The germline gives CDR1 MDHEN, CDR2 SYDVKM. Trimming took 9 bases from V and 4 from J; bases not matched to a gene: 10. The CDR3 consists of 14 residues. CDR3 sequence reads: CASESQGAIYGYTF. In DNA form, the CDR3 reads TGTGCCAGTGAGTCGCAGGGGGCTATCTATGGCTACACCTTC.

This clone was seen just once. The chain links TRBV18 to TRBJ1-1; D ambiguous. The CDR3 is made up of 15 amino acids. Trimming removed 1 base from V and 5 bases from J, with 14 bases in between. Germline lookup yields CDR1 KGHSH and CDR2 LQKENI. The CDR3 region has the DNA TGTGCCAGCTCACCACTGGAGGACCCGGAAACTGAAGCTTTCTTT. Encoded protein: CASSPLEDPETEAFF.

The chain links TRBV29-1 to TRBJ2-1; D assignment may be TRBD1 or TRBD2 (5 bases each). Deletions cut 3 bases from V and 9 bases from J, with 12 bases between. The CDR3 is made up of 12 amino acids. The V gene's germline CDR1 is SQVTM and CDR2 ANQGSEA. The CDR3 DNA follows: TGCAGCGTTGAGAGGGGTACTTTTGAGCAGTTCTTC. Residues: CSVERGTFEQFF.

The chain carries TRBV10-1 and TRBJ1-4, with a tentative D call TRBD1 (6 bases). Trimming took 6 bases from V and 6 from J, leaving 17 bases between them. The CDR3 is 15 residues long. Per the germline V gene, CDR1 is WNHNN and CDR2 is SYGVQD (reference sequence). DNA for the CDR3: TGCGCCAGCAGCCGAAACAGGGATCTTCATGAAAAACTGTTTTTT. This translates into CASSRNRDLHEKLFF.